This entry is about one T cell receptor beta chain. Its antigen is unidentified. Only in-frame clones appear in the TCRdb table, and some are missing; sequencing was by immunoSEQ multiplex PCR. The table lists around 100,000 clones, 75% to 95% of them singletons. Trimming cost V 4 bases and J 4 bases; bases outside gene matches: 4. This CDR3 region has 16 residues. Germline CDR1 is MNHEY and CDR2 is SVGAGI. This sample stems from a study of siplizumab effects on memory and regulatory T cells. Study-level findings and limits: No functional test confirmed suppression by proliferating siplizumab-culture Tregs. Sequences below about 10^-5 frequency were poorly captured, limiting mapping of alloreactive clones.

This TCR was sampled from a human donor in good health. This chain uses TRBV6-5 with TRBJ1-6; 10 bases align to TRBD1. Material for sequencing was CD4+ T cells sorted from blood. The CDR3 here is CASSSRTGGYNSPLHF. The CDR3 nucleotides are TGTGCCAGCAGTTCCCGGACAGGGGGATATAATTCACCCCTCCACTTT.